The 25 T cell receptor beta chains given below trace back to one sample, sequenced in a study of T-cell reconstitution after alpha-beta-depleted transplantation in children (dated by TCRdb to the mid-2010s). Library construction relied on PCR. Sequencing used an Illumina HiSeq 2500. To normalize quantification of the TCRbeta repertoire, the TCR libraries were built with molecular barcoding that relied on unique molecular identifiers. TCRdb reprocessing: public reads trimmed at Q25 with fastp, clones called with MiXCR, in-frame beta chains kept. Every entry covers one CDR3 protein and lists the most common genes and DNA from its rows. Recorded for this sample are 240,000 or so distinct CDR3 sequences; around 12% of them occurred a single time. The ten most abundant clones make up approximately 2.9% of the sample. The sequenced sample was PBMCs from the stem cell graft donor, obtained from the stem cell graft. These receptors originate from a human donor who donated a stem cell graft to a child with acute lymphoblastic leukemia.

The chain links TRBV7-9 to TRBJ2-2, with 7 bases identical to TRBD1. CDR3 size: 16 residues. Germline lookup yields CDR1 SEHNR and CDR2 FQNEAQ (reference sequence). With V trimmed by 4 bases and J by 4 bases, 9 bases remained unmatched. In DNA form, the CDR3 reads TGTGCCAGCAGCTCACGGACAGGCCGGGGCACCGGGGAGCTGTTTTTT. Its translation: CASSSRTGRGTGELFF.

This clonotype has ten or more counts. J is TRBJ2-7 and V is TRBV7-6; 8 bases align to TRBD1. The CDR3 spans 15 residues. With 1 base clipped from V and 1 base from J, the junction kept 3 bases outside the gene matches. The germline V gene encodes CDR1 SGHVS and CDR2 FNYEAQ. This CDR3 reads CASSLEQGVSYEQYF. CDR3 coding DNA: TGTGCCAGCAGCTTAGAACAGGGGGTATCCTACGAGCAGTACTTC.

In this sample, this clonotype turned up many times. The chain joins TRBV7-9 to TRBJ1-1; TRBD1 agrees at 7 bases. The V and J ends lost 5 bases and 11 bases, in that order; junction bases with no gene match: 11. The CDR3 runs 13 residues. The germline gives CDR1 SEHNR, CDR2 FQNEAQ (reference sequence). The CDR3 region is CASSPTRQGEAFF. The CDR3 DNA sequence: TGTGCCAGCAGCCCAACTCGACAGGGCGAGGCTTTCTTT.

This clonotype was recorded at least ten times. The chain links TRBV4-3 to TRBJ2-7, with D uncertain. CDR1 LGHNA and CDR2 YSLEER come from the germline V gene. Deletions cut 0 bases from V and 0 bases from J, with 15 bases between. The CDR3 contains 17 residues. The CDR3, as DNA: TGCGCCAGCAGCCAAGATCTAGACACGGATAGCTCCTACGAGCAGTACTTC. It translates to CASSQDLDTDSSYEQYF.

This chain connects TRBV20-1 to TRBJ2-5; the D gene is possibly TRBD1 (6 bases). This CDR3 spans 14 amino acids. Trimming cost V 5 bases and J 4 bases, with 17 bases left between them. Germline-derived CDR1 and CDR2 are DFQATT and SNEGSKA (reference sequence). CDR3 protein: CSALTTGRGETQYF. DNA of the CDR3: TGCAGTGCTTTAACAACAGGGCGAGGAGAGACCCAGTACTTC.

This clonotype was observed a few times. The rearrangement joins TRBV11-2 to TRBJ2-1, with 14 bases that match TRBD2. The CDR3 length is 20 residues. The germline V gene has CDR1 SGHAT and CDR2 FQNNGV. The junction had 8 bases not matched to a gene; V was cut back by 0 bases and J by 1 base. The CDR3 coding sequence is TGTGCCAGCAGCTTAGAACGGACTAGCGGGAGGTTAGTTTCCTACAATGAGCAGTTCTTC. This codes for CASSLERTSGRLVSYNEQFF. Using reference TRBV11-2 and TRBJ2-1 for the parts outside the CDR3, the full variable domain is EAGVAQSPRYKIIEKRQSVAFWCNPISGHATLYWYQQILGQGPKLLIQFQNNGVVDDSQLPKDRFSAERLKGVDSTLKIQPAKLEDSAVYLCASSLERTSGRLVSYNEQFFGPGTRLTVL.

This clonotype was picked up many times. Here the CDR3 DNA reads TGCAGTGCCACAGGGGGTTGGGGGTCAATGCAGCAGTTCTTC. Its protein product is CSATGGWGSMQQFF. The gene calls are TRBV20-1 and TRBJ2-1, with 8 bases fitting TRBD1. The germline V gene has CDR1 DFQATT and CDR2 SNEGSKA (reference sequence). The CDR3 is 14 residues long. With 6 bases clipped from V and 11 bases from J, the junction kept 15 bases outside the gene matches.

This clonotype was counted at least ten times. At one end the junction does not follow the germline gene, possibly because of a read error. The CDR3 nucleotides read TGTGCCACTTCCGGGACTAGCGGGCCTCCTCGGTGCTTC. Its protein is CATSGTSGPPRCF. The V gene is TRBV3-1, the J gene TRBJ2-1, with 12 bases lining up with TRBD2. Germline lookup yields CDR1 LGHDT and CDR2 YNNKEL (reference sequence). This CDR3 contains 13 residues.

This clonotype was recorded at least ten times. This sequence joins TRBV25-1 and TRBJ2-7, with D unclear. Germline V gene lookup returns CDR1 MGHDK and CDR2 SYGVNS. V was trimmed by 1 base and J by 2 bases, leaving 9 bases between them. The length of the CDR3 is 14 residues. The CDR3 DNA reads TGTGCCAGCAGTGAATCTGGCGATGCCTACGAGCAGTACTTC. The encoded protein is CASSESGDAYEQYF.

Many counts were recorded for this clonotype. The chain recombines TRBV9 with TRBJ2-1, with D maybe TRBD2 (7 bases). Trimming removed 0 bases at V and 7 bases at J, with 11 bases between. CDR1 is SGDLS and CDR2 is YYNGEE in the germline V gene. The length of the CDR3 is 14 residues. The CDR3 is CASSVGGGPNEQFF. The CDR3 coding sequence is TGTGCCAGCAGCGTAGGGGGGGGCCCAAATGAGCAGTTCTTC. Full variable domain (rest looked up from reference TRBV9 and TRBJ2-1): DSGVTQTPKHLITATGQRVTLRCSPRSGDLSVYWYQQSLDQGLQFLIQYYNGEERAKGNILERFSAQQFPDLHSELNLSSLELGDSALYFCASSVGGGPNEQFFGPGTRLTVL.

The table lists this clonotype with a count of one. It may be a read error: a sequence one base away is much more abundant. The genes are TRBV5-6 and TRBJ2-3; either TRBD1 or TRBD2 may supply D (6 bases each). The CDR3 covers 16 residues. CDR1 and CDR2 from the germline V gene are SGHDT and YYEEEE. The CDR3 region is CAISWGHGTSTDTQYF. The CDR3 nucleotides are TGTGCCATCAGCTGGGGGCACGGGACTAGCACAGATACGCAGTATTTT.

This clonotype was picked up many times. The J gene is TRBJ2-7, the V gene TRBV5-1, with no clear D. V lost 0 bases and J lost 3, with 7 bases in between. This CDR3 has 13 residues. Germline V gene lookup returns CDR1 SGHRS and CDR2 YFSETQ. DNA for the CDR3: TGCGCCAGCAGCTTGGAGCCGGGCTACGAGCAGTACTTC. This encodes CASSLEPGYEQYF.

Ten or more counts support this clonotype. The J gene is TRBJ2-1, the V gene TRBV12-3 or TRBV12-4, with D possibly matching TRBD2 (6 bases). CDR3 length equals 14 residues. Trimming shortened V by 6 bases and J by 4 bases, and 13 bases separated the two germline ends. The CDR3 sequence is CASSEEGKYNEQFF. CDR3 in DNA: TGTGCCAGCAGCGAGGAGGGGAAGTACAATGAGCAGTTCTTC.

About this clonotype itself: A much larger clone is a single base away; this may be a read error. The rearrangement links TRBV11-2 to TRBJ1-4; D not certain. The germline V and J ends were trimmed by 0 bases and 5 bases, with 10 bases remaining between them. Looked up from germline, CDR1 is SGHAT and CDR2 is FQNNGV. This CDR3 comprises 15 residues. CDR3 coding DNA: TGTGCCAGCAGCTTAGAGGCACGGGCGAATGAAAAACTGTTTTTT. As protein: CASSLEARANEKLFF.

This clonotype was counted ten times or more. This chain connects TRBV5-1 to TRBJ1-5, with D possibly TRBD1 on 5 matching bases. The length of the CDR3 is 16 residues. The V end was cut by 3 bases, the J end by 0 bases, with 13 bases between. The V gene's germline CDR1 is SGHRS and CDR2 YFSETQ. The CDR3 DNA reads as TGCGCCAGCAGCTGGGGCCCCCTCGATAGCAATCAGCCCCAGCATTTT. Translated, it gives CASSWGPLDSNQPQHF.

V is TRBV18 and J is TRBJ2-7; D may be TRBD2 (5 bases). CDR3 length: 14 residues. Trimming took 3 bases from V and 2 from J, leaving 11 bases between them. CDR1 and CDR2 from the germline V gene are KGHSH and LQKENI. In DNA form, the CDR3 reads TGTGCCAGCTCACCGGTAGGGAGCACCTACGAGCAGTACTTC. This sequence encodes CASSPVGSTYEQYF.

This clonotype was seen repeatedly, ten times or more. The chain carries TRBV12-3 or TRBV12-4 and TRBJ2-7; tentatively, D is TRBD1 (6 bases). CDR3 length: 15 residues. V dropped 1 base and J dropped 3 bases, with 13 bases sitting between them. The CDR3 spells CASSLVLGRGYEQYF. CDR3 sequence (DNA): TGTGCCAGCAGTTTAGTCCTTGGCAGGGGCTACGAGCAGTACTTC.

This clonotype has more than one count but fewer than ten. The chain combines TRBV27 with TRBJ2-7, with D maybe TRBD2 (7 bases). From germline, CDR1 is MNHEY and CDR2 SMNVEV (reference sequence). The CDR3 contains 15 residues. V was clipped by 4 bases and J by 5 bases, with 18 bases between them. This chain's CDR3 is CASSSLGGGLNEQYF. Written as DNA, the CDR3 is TGTGCCAGCAGTTCCCTAGGGGGAGGGCTCAACGAGCAGTACTTC.

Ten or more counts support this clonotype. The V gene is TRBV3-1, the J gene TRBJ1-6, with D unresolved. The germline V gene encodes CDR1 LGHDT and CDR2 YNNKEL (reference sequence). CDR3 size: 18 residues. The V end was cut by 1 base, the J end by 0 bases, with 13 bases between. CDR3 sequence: CASSQGPPLSSYNSPLHF. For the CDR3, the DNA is TGTGCCAGCAGCCAAGGACCGCCTTTGAGCTCCTATAATTCACCCCTCCACTTT.

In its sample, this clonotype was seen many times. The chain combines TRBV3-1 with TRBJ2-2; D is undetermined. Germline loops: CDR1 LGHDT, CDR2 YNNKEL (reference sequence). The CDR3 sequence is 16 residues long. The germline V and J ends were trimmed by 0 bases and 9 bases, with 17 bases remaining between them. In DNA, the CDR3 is TGTGCCAGCAGCCAAGATTTACGGGCCTCCGGCAGGGAGCTGTTTTTT. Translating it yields CASSQDLRASGRELFF.

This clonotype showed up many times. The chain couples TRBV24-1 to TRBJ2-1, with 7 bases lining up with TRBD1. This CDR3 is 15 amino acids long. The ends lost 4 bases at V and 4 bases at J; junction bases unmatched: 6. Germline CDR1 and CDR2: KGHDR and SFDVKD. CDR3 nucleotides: TGTGCCACCAGTGAACCCGGGACAGTATACAATGAGCAGTTCTTC. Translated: CATSEPGTVYNEQFF.

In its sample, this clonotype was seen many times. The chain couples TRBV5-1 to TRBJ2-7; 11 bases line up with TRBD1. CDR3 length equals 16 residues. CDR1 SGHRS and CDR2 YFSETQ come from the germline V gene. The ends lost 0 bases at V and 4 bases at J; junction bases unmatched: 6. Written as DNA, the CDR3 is TGCGCCAGCAGCTTGGAATGGACAGGGGGCAATTACGAGCAGTACTTC. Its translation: CASSLEWTGGNYEQYF. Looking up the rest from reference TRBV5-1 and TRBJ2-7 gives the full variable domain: KAGVTQTPRYLIKTRGQQVTLSCSPISGHRSVSWYQQTPGQGLQFLFEYFSETQRNKGNFPGRFSGRQFSNSRSEMNVSTLELGDSALYLCASSLEWTGGNYEQYFGPGTRLTVT.

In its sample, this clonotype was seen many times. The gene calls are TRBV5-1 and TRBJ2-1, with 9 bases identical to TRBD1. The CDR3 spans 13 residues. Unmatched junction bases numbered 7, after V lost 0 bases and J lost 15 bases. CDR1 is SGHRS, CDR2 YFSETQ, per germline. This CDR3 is CASSLDRDRASFF. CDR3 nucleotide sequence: TGCGCCAGCAGCTTGGACAGGGACAGGGCCTCGTTCTTC.

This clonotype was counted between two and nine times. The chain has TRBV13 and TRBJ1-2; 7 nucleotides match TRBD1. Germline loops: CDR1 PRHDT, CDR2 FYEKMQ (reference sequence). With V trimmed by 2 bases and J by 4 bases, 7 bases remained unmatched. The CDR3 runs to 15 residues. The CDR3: CASSLKGAPSYGYTF. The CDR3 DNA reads TGTGCCAGCAGCTTAAAGGGGGCCCCTTCCTATGGCTACACCTTC.

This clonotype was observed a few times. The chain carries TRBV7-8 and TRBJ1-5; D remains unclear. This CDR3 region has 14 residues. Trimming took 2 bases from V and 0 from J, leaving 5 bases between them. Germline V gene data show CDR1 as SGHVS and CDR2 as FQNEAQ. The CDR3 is CASSLPYSNQPQHF. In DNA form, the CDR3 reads TGTGCCAGCAGCTTACCCTATAGCAATCAGCCCCAGCATTTT.